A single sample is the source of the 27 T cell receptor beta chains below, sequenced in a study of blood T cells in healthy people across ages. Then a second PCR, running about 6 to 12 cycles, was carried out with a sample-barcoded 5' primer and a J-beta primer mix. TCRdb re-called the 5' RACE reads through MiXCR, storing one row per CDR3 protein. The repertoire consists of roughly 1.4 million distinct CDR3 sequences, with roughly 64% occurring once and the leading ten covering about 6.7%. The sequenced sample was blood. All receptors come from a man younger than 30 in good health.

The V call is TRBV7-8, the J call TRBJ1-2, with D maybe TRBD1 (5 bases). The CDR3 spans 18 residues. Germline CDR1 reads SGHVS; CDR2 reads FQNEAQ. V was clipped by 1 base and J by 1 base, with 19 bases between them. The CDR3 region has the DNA TGTGCCAGCAGCTTAGGGATTGATTTGAGGGGAATTAACTATGGCTACACCTTC. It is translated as CASSLGIDLRGINYGYTF.

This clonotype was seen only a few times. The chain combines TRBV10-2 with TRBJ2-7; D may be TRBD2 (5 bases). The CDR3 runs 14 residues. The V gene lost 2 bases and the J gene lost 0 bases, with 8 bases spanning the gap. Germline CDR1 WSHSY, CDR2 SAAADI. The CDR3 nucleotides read TGCGCCAGCAGTGAGGGTGGAGGCTCCTACGAGCAGTACTTC. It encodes CASSEGGGSYEQYF.

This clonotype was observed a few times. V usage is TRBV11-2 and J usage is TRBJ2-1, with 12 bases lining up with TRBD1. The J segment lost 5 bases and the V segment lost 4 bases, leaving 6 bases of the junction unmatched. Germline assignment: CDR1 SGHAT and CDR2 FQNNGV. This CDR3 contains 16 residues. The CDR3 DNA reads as TGTGCCAGCAGCTCCGGTGGGACAGGGGGCCACAATGAGCAGTTCTTC. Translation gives CASSSGGTGGHNEQFF.

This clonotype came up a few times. CDR3: CASSQSSASNYEQYF. The CDR3 nucleotides read TGTGCCAGCAGCCAAAGCTCAGCGTCTAACTACGAGCAGTACTTC. The chain combines TRBV9 with TRBJ2-7, with D hard to call. Germline V gene sequence: CDR1 SGDLS, CDR2 YYNGEE. The CDR3 is made up of 15 amino acids. V lost 4 bases and J 3 bases, leaving 17 bases between the germline ends. The full variable domain, its missing parts supplied by reference TRBV9 and TRBJ2-7, is DSGVTQTPKHLITATGQRVTLRCSPRSGDLSVYWYQQSLDQGLQFLIQYYNGEERAKGNILERFSAQQFPDLHSELNLSSLELGDSALYFCASSQSSASNYEQYFGPGTRLTVT.

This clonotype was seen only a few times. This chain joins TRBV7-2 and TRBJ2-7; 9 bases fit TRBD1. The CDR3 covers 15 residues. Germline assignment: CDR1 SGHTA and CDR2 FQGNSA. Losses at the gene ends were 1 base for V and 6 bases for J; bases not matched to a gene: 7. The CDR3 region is CASSLDRGLNPEQYF. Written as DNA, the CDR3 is TGTGCCAGCAGCTTAGACAGGGGGCTTAACCCCGAGCAGTACTTC.

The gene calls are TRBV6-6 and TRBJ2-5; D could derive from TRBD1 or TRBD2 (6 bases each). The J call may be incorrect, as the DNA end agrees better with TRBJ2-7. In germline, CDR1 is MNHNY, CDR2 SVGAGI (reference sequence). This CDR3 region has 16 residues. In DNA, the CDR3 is TGTGCCAGCAGTTACTCTTTTTTAGTGGAGGGGGGCGAGCAGTACTTC. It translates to CASSYSFLVEGGEQYF.

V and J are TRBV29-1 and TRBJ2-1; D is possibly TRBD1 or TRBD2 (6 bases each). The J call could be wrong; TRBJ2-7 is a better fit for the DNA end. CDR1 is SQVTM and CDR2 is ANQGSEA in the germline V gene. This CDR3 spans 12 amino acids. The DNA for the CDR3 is TGCAGCGTTGCGGGAGAGGGGGATGAGCAGTACTTC. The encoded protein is CSVAGEGDEQYF.

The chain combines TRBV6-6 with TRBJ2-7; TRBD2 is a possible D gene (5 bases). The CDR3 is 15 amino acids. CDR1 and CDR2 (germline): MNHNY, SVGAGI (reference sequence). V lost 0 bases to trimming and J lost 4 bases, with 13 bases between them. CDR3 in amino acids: CASSYSSSLRYEQYF. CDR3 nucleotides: TGTGCCAGCAGTTACTCTTCTAGCCTTAGATACGAGCAGTACTTC.

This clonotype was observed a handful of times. The chain's CDR3 is CSVAPQGDTQYF. The CDR3 DNA reads TGCAGCGTTGCCCCTCAAGGCGATACGCAGTATTTT. The rearrangement joins TRBV29-1 to TRBJ2-3, with unresolved D. The CDR3 sequence is 12 residues long. The germline V and J ends were trimmed by 4 bases and 6 bases, with 11 bases remaining between them. CDR1 and CDR2 from the germline V gene are SQVTM and ANQGSEA.

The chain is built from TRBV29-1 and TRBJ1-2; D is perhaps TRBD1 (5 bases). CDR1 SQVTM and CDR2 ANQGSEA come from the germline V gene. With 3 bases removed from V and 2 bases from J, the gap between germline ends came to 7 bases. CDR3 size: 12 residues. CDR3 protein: CSVEDTNYGYTF. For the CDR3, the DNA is TGCAGCGTTGAGGACACCAACTATGGCTACACCTTC.

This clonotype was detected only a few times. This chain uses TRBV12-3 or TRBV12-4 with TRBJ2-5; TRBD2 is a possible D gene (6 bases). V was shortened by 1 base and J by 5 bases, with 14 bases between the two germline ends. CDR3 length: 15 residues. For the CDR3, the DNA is TGTGCCAGCAGTTTAGAGTCCGGGACTTGGGAGACCCAGTACTTC. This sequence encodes CASSLESGTWETQYF.

CDR3 nucleotides: TGCAGTGCTGACGGGACCGCCGCAGATACGCAGTATTTT. As protein: CSADGTAADTQYF. The rearrangement links TRBV20-1 to TRBJ2-3; D may match TRBD1 or TRBD2 (5 bases each). Germline V gene lookup returns CDR1 DFQATT and CDR2 SNEGSKA (reference sequence). V was clipped by 5 bases and J by 4 bases, with 13 bases between them. This CDR3 spans 13 amino acids.

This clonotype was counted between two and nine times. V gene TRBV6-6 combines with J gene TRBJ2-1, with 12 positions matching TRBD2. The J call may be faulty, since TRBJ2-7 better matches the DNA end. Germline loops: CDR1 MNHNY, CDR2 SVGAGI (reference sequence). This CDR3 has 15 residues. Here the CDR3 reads CASSRLAGAYNEQYF. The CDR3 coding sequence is TGTGCCAGCAGTCGACTAGCGGGGGCTTACAATGAGCAGTACTTC.

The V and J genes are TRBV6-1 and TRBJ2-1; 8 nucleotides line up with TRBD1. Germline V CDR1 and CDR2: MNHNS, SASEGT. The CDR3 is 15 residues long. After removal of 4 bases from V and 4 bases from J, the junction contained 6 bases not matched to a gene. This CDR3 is CASSAGQGAYNEQFF. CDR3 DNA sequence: TGTGCCAGCAGTGCCGGACAGGGAGCATACAATGAGCAGTTCTTC.

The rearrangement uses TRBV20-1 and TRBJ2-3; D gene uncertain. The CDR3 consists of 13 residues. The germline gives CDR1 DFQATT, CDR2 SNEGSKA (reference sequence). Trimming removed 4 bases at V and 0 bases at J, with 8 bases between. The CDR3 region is CSANYASTDTQYF. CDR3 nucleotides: TGCAGTGCTAATTACGCTAGCACAGATACGCAGTATTTT.

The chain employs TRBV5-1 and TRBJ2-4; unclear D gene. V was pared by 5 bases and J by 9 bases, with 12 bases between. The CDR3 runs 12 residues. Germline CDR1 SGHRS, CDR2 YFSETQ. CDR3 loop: CASSGTPSIQYF. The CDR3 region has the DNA TGCGCCAGCAGTGGAACTCCCAGCATTCAGTACTTC.

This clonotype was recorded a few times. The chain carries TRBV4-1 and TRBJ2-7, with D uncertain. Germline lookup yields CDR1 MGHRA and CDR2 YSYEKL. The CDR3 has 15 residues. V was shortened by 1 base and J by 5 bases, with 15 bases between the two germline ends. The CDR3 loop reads CASSQGPGYGHEQYF. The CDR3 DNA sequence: TGCGCCAGCAGCCAAGGGCCCGGGTACGGCCACGAGCAGTACTTC.

The CDR3 loop reads CSASEWGGKFTDTQYF. The CDR3, as DNA: TGCAGTGCTAGTGAATGGGGGGGGAAGTTCACAGATACGCAGTATTTT. V gene TRBV20-1 combines with J gene TRBJ2-3; 7 bases line up with TRBD2. The V and J ends lost 3 bases and 2 bases, in that order; junction bases with no gene match: 11. The CDR3 length is 16 residues. Germline lookup yields CDR1 DFQATT and CDR2 SNEGSKA (reference sequence).

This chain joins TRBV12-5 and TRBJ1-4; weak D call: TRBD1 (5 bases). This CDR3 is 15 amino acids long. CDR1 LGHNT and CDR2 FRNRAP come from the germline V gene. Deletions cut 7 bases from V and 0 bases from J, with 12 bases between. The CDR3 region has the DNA TGTGCTAGTGCGGGGGAAGCGGCAACTAATGAAAAACTGTTTTTT. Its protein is CASAGEAATNEKLFF.

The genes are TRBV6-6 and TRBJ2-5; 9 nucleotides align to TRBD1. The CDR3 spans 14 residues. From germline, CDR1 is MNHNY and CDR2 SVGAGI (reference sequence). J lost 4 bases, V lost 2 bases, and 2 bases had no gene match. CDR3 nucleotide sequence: TGTGCCAGCAGTTACCCGGGACAGGGAGAGACCCAGTACTTC. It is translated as CASSYPGQGETQYF.

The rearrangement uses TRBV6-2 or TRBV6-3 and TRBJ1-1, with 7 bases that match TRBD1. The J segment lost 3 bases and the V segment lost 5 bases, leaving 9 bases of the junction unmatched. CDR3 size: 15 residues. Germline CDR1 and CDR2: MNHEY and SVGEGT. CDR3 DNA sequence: TGTGCCAGCAGTGTGGCCGGACAGGTGCACACTGAAGCTTTCTTT. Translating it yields CASSVAGQVHTEAFF.

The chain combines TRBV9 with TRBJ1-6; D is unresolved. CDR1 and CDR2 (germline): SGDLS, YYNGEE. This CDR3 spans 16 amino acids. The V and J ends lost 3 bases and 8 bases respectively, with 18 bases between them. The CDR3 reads CASSASGIFLDSPLHF. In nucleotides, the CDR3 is TGTGCCAGCAGCGCAAGCGGTATATTTTTAGATTCACCCCTCCACTTT.

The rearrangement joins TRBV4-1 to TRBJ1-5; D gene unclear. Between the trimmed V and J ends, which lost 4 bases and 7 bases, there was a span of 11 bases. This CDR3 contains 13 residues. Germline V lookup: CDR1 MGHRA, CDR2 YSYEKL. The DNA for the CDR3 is TGCGCCAGCAGCCTAAGCGTGACACAGCCCCAGCATTTT. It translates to CASSLSVTQPQHF.

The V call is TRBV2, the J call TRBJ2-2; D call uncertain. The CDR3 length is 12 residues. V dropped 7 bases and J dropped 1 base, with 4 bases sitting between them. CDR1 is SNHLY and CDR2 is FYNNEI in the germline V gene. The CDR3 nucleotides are TGTGCCAGCACCTGGAACACCGGGGAGCTGTTTTTT. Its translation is CASTWNTGELFF. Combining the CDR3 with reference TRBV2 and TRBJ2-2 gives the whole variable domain EPEVTQTPSHQVTQMGQEVILRCVPISNHLYFYWYRQILGQKVEFLVSFYNNEISEKSEIFDDQFSVERPDGSNFTLKIRSTKLEDSAMYFCASTWNTGELFFGEGSRLTVL.

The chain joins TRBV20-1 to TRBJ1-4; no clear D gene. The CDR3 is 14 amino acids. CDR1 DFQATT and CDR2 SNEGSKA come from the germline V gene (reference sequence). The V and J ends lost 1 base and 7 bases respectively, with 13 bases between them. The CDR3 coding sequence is TGCAGTGCTAGAGCTGGGAGGGTCGGTGAAAAACTGTTTTTT. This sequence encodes CSARAGRVGEKLFF.

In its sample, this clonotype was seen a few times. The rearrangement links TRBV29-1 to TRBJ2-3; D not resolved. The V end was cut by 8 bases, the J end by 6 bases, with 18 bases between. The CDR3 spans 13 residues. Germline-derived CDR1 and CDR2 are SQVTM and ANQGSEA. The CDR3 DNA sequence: TGCAGCCATGGTGACCTAGTAAGGGATACGCAGTATTTT. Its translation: CSHGDLVRDTQYF.

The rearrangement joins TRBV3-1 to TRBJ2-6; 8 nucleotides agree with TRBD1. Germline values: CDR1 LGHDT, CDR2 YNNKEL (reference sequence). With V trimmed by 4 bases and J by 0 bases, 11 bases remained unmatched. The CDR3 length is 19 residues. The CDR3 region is CASSPHDGTGSSGANVLTF. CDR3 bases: TGTGCCAGCAGCCCGCACGATGGGACAGGTTCCTCTGGGGCCAACGTCCTGACTTTC.